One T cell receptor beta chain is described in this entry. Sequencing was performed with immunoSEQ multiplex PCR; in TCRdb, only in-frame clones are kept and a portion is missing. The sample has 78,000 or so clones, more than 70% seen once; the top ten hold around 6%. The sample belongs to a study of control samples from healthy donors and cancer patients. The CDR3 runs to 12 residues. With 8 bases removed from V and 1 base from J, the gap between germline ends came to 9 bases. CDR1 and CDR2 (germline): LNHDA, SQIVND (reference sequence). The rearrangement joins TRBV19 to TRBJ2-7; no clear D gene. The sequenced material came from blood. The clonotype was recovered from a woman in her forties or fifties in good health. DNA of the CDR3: TGTGCCAGTCCGACGCGATCCTACGAGCAGTACTTC. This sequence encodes CASPTRSYEQYF.